One and the same sample provided the 12 T cell receptor beta chains below, sequenced in a study of cytotoxic CD8 clonotypes in ibrutinib-treated CLL. Method: immunoSEQ multiplex PCR; TCRdb's copy keeps in-frame clones and lacks some. The data show about 22,000 clones, with approximately 81% seen just once and under 9.5% held by the top ten. The sample in question was PBMCs, obtained before ibrutinib treatment. These receptors were taken from a human donor with chronic lymphocytic leukemia.

The rearrangement joins TRBV7-9 to TRBJ1-1; TRBD1 might be the D (5 bases). The CDR3 covers 13 residues. The germline gives CDR1 SEHNR, CDR2 FQNEAQ (reference sequence). The V and J ends lost 5 bases and 3 bases respectively, with 10 bases between them. CDR3 sequence: CASSPGGDTEAFF. The CDR3 nucleotides are TGTGCCAGCAGCCCCGGGGGGGACACTGAAGCTTTCTTT. The full variable domain, rest sourced from reference TRBV7-9 and TRBJ1-1, is DTGVSQNPRHKITKRGQNVTFRCDPISEHNRLYWYRQTLGQGPEFLTYFQNEAQLEKSRLLSDRFSAERPKGSFSTLEIQRTEQGDSAMYLCASSPGGDTEAFFGQGTRLTVV.

The genes are TRBV18 and TRBJ1-2; a possible D gene is TRBD1 (6 bases). Deletions cut 3 bases from V and 13 bases from J, with 18 bases between. This CDR3 comprises 13 residues. Germline CDR1 reads KGHSH; CDR2 reads LQKENI. CDR3 sequence reads: CASSPDVTQGFTF. CDR3 DNA sequence: TGTGCCAGCTCACCTGACGTTACACAGGGTTTCACCTTC. Filled out from reference TRBV18 and TRBJ1-2, the complete variable domain reads NAGVMQNPRHLVRRRGQEARLRCSPMKGHSHVYWYRQLPEEGLKFMVYLQKENIIDESGMPKERFSAEFPKEGPSILRIQQVVRGDSAAYFCASSPDVTQGFTFGSGTRLTVV.

V gene TRBV6-6 combines with J gene TRBJ1-1; no reliable D call. The CDR3 is 13 amino acids. Germline V gene lookup returns CDR1 MNHNY and CDR2 SVGAGI (reference sequence). V shed 4 bases and J shed 0 bases, with 6 bases lying between them. CDR3: CASSSDVNTEAFF. CDR3 sequence (DNA): TGTGCCAGCAGTTCGGACGTGAACACTGAAGCTTTCTTT.

The chain couples TRBV28 to TRBJ1-5; 7 nucleotides line up with TRBD1. Germline CDR1 is MDHEN and CDR2 is SYDVKM. This CDR3 comprises 21 residues. Unmatched junction bases numbered 23, after V lost 4 bases and J lost 2 bases. The CDR3 protein is CASSSPDRQYWGYRGNQPQHF. CDR3 sequence (DNA): TGTGCCAGCAGTTCACCGGACAGGCAATATTGGGGATATAGGGGCAATCAGCCCCAGCATTTT.

The chain carries TRBV10-3 and TRBJ2-3, with no clear D. With 11 bases removed from V and 3 bases from J, the gap between germline ends came to 15 bases. The germline CDR1 and CDR2 sequences are ENHRY and SYGVKD. The CDR3 covers 13 residues. CDR3 coding DNA: TGTGCCCATGGGGTAGCAGATACAGATACGCAGTATTTT. It codes for CAHGVADTDTQYF.

The chain has TRBV5-4 and TRBJ2-6, with D perhaps TRBD1 or TRBD2 (6 bases each). Per germline, CDR1 SGHNT and CDR2 YYREEE (reference sequence). Trimming stripped 4 bases from V and 5 bases from J, with 13 bases between. The CDR3 runs to 15 residues. In nucleotides, the CDR3 is TGTGCCAGCAGCCCGGAGGGGGTACGGGCCAACGTCCTGACTTTC. This gives the protein CASSPEGVRANVLTF.

V is TRBV7-9 and J is TRBJ2-7; D unresolved. Germline CDR1 reads SEHNR; CDR2 reads FQNEAQ (reference sequence). Trimming took 6 bases from V and 5 from J, leaving 8 bases between them. The CDR3 runs 11 residues. CDR3 region: CASSPKHEQYF. CDR3 bases: TGTGCCAGCAGTCCGAAGCACGAGCAGTACTTC.

The J gene is TRBJ2-7, the V gene TRBV7-9; the D is unclear. V was shortened by 5 bases and J by 5 bases, with 19 bases between the two germline ends. The CDR3 covers 15 residues. Per germline, CDR1 SEHNR and CDR2 FQNEAQ (reference sequence). The chain's CDR3 is CASSQTTGGYNEQYF. The CDR3 DNA follows: TGTGCCAGCAGCCAAACAACCGGTGGATACAACGAGCAGTACTTC.

The V gene is TRBV19, the J gene TRBJ2-2; D is possibly TRBD1 (5 bases). This CDR3 spans 15 amino acids. Trimming stripped 5 bases from V and 0 bases from J, with 10 bases between. Germline V gene lookup returns CDR1 LNHDA and CDR2 SQIVND (reference sequence). The CDR3 DNA reads TGTGCCAGTAGTTCAGGGCTTCCGAACACCGGGGAGCTGTTTTTT. Translation gives CASSSGLPNTGELFF.

The V gene is TRBV18, the J gene TRBJ1-1, with D uncertain. CDR3 length: 14 amino acids. From germline, CDR1 is KGHSH and CDR2 LQKENI. V was pared by 5 bases and J by 1 base, with 11 bases between. The CDR3 sequence is CASSEQIENTEAFF. In nucleotides, the CDR3 is TGTGCCAGCTCAGAACAGATAGAGAACACTGAAGCTTTCTTT.

The chain links TRBV6-5 to TRBJ1-3, with unresolved D. CDR3 length: 14 residues. The V end was cut by 6 bases, the J end by 2 bases, with 11 bases between. CDR1 is MNHEY, CDR2 SVGAGI, per germline. CDR3 in amino acids: CASRDPGPGNTIYF. The CDR3 DNA is TGTGCCAGCAGAGACCCGGGCCCTGGAAACACCATATATTTT.

This rearrangement joins TRBV4-1 to TRBJ1-1; 7 positions match TRBD1. The germline V gene encodes CDR1 MGHRA and CDR2 YSYEKL. V shed 3 bases, J shed 0 bases, and the junction held 4 bases outside the gene matches. There are 15 residues in the CDR3. CDR3 DNA: TGCGCCAGCAGCCACCCGGGACAGCTGAACACTGAAGCTTTCTTT. The encoded protein is CASSHPGQLNTEAFF.